This T cell receptor beta chain was captured by sequencing in a study of shared clonotypes between healthy human individuals. The study's findings and limits: The sharing of 4.5% to 5% of naive CD4 clonotypes was seen across a handful of donors.

Produced via immunoSEQ multiplex PCR; TCRdb's table is partial and in-frame only. The sample contains 2 million to 2.5 million clones, about 94% of which appear only once. Concerning this clone: Antigen specificity is unknown.

Trimming left V 6 bases short and J 9 bases short, with 18 bases between. Germline lookup yields CDR1 MNHNS and CDR2 SASEGT. This CDR3 contains 15 residues. The genes are TRBV6-1 and TRBJ1-6, with D perhaps matching TRBD1 (6 bases). This sequence originates from a man younger than 35 in good health. The sample consisted of naive CD4+ T cells sorted from blood. Subset here: CD45RA+ positively selected. The CDR3 DNA reads TGTGCCAGCAGGGGGGCTCCGGGGGCGGTTTCACCCCTCCACTTT. Amino acid sequence: CASRGAPGAVSPLHF.